These 7 T cell receptor beta chains came from one sample sequenced in a study of beta chain features in type 1 diabetes. Study observations and caveats: Moderate yet significant TCRB CDR3 shortening was seen in Type 1 diabetes patients in all four CD4+ subsets.

The study reverse transcribed the entire isolated RNA, so it sequenced expressed TCRB transcripts. The assay was immunoSEQ multiplex PCR, and TCRdb's table has in-frame clones only and misses some. The sample lists 40,000 to 60,000 clones; 50% to 75% were seen once. The antigens these receptors bind are not known. Sequenced input: stem cell memory CD4+ T cells from blood. Every receptor here comes from a woman in her 30s with type 1 diabetes.

This clone was recorded once. The chain links TRBV18 to TRBJ2-3, with 8 bases aligning to TRBD1. The CDR3 consists of 18 residues. The V and J ends lost 3 bases and 3 bases, in that order; junction bases with no gene match: 14. Looked up from germline, CDR1 is KGHSH and CDR2 is LQKENI. The CDR3 is CASSPTLPGQAGTDTQYF. Here the CDR3 DNA reads TGTGCCAGCTCACCGACCCTTCCGGGACAGGCAGGGACAGATACGCAGTATTTT.

This chain uses TRBV29-1 with TRBJ1-5; 8 bases are shared with TRBD1. Germline V lookup: CDR1 SQVTM, CDR2 ANQGSEA. The CDR3 length is 13 residues. V was pared by 7 bases and J by 7 bases, with 9 bases of the junction left unmatched. CDR3 DNA: TGCAGCGCGTCTTACAGGGGGGACCAGCCCCAGCATTTT. This codes for CSASYRGDQPQHF.

The CDR3 DNA follows: TGTGCCAGCATCTCGACAGGGGAAGGAGGTTACGAGCAGTACTTC. It yields the protein CASISTGEGGYEQYF. This rearrangement joins TRBV28 to TRBJ2-7; 8 bases map to TRBD1. The V gene's germline CDR1 is MDHEN and CDR2 SYDVKM. This CDR3 comprises 15 residues. V was pared by 7 bases and J by 4 bases, with 12 bases of the junction left unmatched.

This chain uses TRBV28 with TRBJ1-2; D not certain. V lost 5 bases to trimming and J lost 0 bases, with 10 bases between them. Germline V gives CDR1 MDHEN, CDR2 SYDVKM. The CDR3 contains 14 residues. The CDR3 bases are TGTGCCAGCAGTGTGCATCGGGCTAACTATGGCTACACCTTC. Encoded protein: CASSVHRANYGYTF.

The chain uses TRBV7-9 and TRBJ1-2; D gene ambiguous. V shed 3 bases and J shed 6 bases, with 17 bases lying between them. Per the germline V gene, CDR1 is SEHNR and CDR2 is FQNEAQ (reference sequence). The CDR3 is made up of 15 amino acids. The CDR3 nucleotides read TGTGCCAGCAGCTTTGGTGACTCCACTGGCCATGGCTACACCTTC. Protein product: CASSFGDSTGHGYTF.

The chain joins TRBV4-2 to TRBJ1-1, with a possible D match to TRBD1 (6 bases). This CDR3 has 13 amino acids. Germline V gives CDR1 LGHNA, CDR2 YNFKEQ. V lost 3 bases and J 6 bases, leaving 11 bases between the germline ends. Written as DNA, the CDR3 is TGTGCCAGCAGCCAGCGACAGGCCCCTGAAGCTTTCTTT. Protein: CASSQRQAPEAFF.

This rearrangement joins TRBV18 to TRBJ2-5; TRBD2 matches 11 bases. After removal of 2 bases from V and 3 bases from J, the junction contained 5 bases not matched to a gene. CDR3 length equals 16 residues. Germline V gene sequence: CDR1 KGHSH, CDR2 LQKENI. CDR3 DNA sequence: TGTGCCAGCTCACCAATGGAACTAGCGGGAGAAGAGACCCAGTACTTC. Amino acids: CASSPMELAGEETQYF.